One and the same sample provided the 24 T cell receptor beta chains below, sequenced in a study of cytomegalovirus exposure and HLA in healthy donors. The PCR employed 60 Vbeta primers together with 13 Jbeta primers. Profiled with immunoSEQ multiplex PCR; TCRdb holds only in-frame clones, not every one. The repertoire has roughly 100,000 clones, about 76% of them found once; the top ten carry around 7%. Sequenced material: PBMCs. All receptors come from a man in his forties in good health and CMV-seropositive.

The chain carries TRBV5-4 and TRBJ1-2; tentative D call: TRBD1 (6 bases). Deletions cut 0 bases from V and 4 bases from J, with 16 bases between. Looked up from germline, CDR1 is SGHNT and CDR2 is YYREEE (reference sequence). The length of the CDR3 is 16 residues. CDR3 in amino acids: CASSLANRGAVYGYTF. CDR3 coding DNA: TGTGCCAGCAGCTTGGCCAATCGGGGGGCCGTCTATGGCTACACCTTC.

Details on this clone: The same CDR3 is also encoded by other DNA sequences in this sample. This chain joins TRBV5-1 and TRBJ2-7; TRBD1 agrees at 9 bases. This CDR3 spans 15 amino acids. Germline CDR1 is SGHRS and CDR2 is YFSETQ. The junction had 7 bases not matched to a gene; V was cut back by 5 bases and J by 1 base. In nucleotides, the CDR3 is TGCGCCAGCAGTTTGTCCGGGACAGGGTCCTACGAGCAGTACTTC. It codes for CASSLSGTGSYEQYF.

The CDR3 bases are TGTGCCAGCAGCCCGACCAGACAGGTCCGGGGCGGGGAGCTGTTTTTT. It is translated as CASSPTRQVRGGELFF. V gene TRBV9 combines with J gene TRBJ2-2, with TRBD1 as a possible D gene (6 bases). Germline V gives CDR1 SGDLS, CDR2 YYNGEE. The V end lost 4 bases, the J end lost 7 bases, and 20 bases lay between the germline ends. The CDR3 length is 16 residues.

This CDR3 is CATSSGVAGRYEQYF. The CDR3 DNA is TGTGCCACCAGCAGTGGGGTAGCGGGACGGTACGAGCAGTACTTC. The V and J genes are TRBV15 and TRBJ2-5, with 8 bases lining up with TRBD2. The end of the DNA is better explained by TRBJ2-7, so the J call may be wrong. Germline V gene data show CDR1 as LNHNV and CDR2 as YYDKDF (reference sequence). CDR3 length: 15 amino acids.

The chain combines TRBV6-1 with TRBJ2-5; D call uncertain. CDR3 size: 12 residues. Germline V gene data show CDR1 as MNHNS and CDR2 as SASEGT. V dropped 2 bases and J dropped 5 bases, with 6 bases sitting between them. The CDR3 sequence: CASSEFSETQYF. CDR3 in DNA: TGTGCCAGCAGTGAATTTTCGGAGACCCAGTACTTC.

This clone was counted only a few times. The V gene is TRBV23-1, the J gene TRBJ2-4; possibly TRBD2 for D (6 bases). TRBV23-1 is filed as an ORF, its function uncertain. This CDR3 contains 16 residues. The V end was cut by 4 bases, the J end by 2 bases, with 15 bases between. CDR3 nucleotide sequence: TGCGCCAGCAGTCGGGGGGTAGAGGGAACCAAAAACATTCAGTACTTC. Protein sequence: CASSRGVEGTKNIQYF.

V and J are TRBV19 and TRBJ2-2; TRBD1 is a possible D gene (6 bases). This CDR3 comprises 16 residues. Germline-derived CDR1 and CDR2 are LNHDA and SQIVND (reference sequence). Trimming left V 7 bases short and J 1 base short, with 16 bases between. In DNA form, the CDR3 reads TGTGCCAGTACCGACCCGCGGACAGTGAACACCGGGGAGCTGTTTTTT. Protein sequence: CASTDPRTVNTGELFF.

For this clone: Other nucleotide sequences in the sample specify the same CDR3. CDR3: CSVEEGGNQPQHF. CDR3 coding DNA: TGCAGCGTCGAGGAGGGCGGGAATCAGCCCCAGCATTTT. The genes are TRBV29-1 and TRBJ1-5; D gene unclear. The CDR3 has 13 amino acids. Per germline, CDR1 SQVTM and CDR2 ANQGSEA. V was trimmed by 6 bases and J by 4 bases, leaving 13 bases between them.

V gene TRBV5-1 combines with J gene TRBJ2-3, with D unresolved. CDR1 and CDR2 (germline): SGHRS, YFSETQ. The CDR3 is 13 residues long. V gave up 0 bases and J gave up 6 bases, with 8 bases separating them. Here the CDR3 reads CASSLVADDTQYF. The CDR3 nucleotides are TGCGCCAGCAGCTTGGTAGCAGACGATACGCAGTATTTT.

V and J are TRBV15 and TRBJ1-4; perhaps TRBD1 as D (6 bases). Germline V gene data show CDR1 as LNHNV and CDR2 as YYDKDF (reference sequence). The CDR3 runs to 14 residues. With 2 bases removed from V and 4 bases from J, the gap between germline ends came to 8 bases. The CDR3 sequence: CATSRQGYNEKLFF. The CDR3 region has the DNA TGTGCCACCAGCAGACAGGGGTATAATGAAAAACTGTTTTTT.

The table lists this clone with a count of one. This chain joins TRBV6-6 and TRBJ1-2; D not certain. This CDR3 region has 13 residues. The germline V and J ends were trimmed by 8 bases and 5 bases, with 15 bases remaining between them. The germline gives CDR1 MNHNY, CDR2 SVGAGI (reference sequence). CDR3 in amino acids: CASVGEGRYGYTF. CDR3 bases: TGTGCCAGCGTGGGCGAGGGAAGATATGGCTACACCTTC.

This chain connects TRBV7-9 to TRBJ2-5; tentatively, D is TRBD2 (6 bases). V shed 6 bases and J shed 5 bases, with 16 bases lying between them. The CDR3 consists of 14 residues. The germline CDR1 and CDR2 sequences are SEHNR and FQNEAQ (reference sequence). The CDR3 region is CASSSAGGIETQYF. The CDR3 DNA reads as TGTGCCAGCAGTTCGGCCGGGGGAATTGAGACCCAGTACTTC.

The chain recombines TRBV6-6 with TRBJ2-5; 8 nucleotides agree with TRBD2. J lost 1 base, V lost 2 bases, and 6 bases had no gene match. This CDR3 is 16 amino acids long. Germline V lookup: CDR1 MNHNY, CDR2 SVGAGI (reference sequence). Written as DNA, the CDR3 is TGTGCCAGCAGTTACAGGGCCACTAGCGGCCAAGAGACCCAGTACTTC. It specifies CASSYRATSGQETQYF.

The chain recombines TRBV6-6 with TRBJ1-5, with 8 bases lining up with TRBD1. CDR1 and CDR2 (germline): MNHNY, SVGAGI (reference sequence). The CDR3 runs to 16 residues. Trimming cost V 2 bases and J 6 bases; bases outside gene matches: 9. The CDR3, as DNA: TGTGCCAGCAGTTACCCAGTGGCAGGGGGCGGTCAGCCCCAGCATTTT. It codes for CASSYPVAGGGQPQHF.

CDR3 loop: CASSLVGQAGTDTQYF. Here the CDR3 DNA reads TGTGCCAGCAGCTTAGTGGGACAGGCCGGCACAGATACGCAGTATTTT. V is TRBV7-8 and J is TRBJ2-3, with 8 bases that match TRBD1. Germline CDR1 and CDR2: SGHVS and FQNEAQ. V was pared by 1 base and J by 1 base, with 4 bases of the junction left unmatched. The CDR3 totals 16 residues. The full variable domain, rest sourced from reference TRBV7-8 and TRBJ2-3, is GAGVSQSPRYKVAKRGQDVALRCDPISGHVSLFWYQQALGQGPEFLTYFQNEAQLDKSGLPSDRFFAERPEGSVSTLKIQRTQQEDSAVYLCASSLVGQAGTDTQYFGPGTRLTVL.

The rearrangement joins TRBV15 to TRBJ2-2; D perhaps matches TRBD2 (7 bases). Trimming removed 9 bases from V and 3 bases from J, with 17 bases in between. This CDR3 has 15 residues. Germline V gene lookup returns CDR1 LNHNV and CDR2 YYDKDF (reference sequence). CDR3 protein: CATTPGGRDTGELFF. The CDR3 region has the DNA TGTGCCACAACCCCCGGGGGGCGAGACACCGGGGAGCTGTTTTTT. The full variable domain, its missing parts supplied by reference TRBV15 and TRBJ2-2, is DAMVIQNPRYQVTQFGKPVTLSCSQTLNHNVMYWYQQKSSQAPKLLFHYYDKDFNNEADTPDNFQSRRPNTSFCFLDIRSPGLGDTAMYLCATTPGGRDTGELFFGEGSRLTVL.

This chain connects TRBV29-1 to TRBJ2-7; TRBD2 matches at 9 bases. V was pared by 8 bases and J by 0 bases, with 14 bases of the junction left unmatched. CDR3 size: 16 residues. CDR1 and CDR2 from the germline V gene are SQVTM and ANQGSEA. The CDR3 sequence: CSTRGGVAGASYEQYF. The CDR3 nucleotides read TGCAGCACCCGGGGGGGAGTAGCGGGAGCCTCCTACGAGCAGTACTTC.

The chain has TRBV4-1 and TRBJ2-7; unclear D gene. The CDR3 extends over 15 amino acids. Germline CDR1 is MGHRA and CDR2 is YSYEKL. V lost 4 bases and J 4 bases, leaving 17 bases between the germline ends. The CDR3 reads CASSLTDAIGYEQYF. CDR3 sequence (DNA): TGCGCCAGCAGCCTAACTGATGCTATCGGGTACGAGCAGTACTTC.

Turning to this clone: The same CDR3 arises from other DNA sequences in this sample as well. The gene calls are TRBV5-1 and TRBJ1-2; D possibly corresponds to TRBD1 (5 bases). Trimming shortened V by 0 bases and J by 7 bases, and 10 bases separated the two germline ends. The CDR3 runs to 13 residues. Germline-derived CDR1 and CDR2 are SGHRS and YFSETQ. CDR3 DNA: TGCGCCAGCAGCTTGGGGGGGGGTTCTGGCTACACCTTC. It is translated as CASSLGGGSGYTF.

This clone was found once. The CDR3 reads CASSLLTSENNEQFF. CDR3 nucleotide sequence: TGTGCCAGCAGCTTGTTAACTAGCGAGAACAATGAGCAGTTCTTC. V is TRBV5-6 and J is TRBJ2-1, with 7 bases matching TRBD2. Germline V gene data show CDR1 as SGHDT and CDR2 as YYEEEE. Trimming took 1 base from V and 5 from J; bases not matched to a gene: 6. CDR3 length equals 15 residues. The variable domain in full, completed from reference TRBV5-6 and TRBJ2-1, reads DAGVTQSPTHLIKTRGQQVTLRCSPKSGHDTVSWYQQALGQGPQFIFQYYEEEERQRGNFPDRFSGHQFPNYSSELNVNALLLGDSALYLCASSLLTSENNEQFFGPGTRLTVL.

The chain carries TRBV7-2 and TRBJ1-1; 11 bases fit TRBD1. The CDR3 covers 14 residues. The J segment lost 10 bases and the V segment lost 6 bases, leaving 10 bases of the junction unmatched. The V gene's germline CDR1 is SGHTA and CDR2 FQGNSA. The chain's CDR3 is CASRAGWTGGVAFF. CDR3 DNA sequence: TGTGCCAGCAGAGCCGGGTGGACAGGGGGCGTAGCTTTCTTT.

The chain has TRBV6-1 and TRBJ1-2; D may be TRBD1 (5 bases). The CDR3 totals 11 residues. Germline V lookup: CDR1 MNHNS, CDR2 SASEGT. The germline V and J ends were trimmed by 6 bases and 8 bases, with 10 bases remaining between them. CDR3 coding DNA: TGTGCCAGCAGGAACGACAGAGGCTACACCTTC. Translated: CASRNDRGYTF.

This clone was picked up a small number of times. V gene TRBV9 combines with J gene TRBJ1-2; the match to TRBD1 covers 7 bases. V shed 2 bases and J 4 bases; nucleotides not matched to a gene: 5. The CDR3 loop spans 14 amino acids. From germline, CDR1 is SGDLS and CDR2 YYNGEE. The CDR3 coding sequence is TGTGCCAGCAGCGTCTCGGACAGGACCTATGGCTACACCTTC. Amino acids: CASSVSDRTYGYTF.

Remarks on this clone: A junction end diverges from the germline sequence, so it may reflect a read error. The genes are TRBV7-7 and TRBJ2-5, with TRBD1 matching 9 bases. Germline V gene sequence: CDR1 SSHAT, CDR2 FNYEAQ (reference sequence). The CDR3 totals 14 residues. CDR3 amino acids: CASSLGTGLETQYF. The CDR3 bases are TGTGCTAGCAGCTTAGGGACAGGGTTAGAGACCCAGTACTTC.